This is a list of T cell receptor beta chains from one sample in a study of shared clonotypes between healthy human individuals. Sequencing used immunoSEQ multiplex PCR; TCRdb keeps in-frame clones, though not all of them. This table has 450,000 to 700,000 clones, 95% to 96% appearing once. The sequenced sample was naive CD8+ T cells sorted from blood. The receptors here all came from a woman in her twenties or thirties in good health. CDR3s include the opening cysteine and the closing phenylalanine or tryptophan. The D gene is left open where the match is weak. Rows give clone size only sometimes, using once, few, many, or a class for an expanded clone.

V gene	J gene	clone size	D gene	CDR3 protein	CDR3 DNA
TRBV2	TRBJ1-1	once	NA	CANPRDLDTMNTEAFF	TGTGCCAACCCTAGAGATCTGGACACCATGAACACTGAAGCTTTCTTT
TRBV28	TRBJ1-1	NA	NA	CASSFRGAGTEAFF	TGTGCCAGCAGCTTTCGCGGGGCGGGCACTGAAGCTTTCTTT
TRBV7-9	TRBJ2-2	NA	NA	CASSLGRGSNTGELFF	TGTGCCAGCAGCTTGGGACGGGGATCGAACACCGGGGAGCTGTTTTTT
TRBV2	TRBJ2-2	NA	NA	CASAGLTGELFF	TGTGCCAGCGCGGGCCTTACCGGGGAGCTGTTTTTT
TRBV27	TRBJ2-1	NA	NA	CASSLLLTNEQFF	TGTGCCAGCAGTTTATTGCTAACCAATGAGCAGTTCTTC
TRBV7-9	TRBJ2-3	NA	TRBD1	CASSWSVAGGPDTQYF	TGTGCCAGCAGCTGGAGCGTCGCAGGGGGACCAGATACGCAGTATTTT
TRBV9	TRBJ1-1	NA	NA	CASSVGDRWTEAFF	TGTGCCAGCAGCGTAGGAGATCGATGGACTGAAGCTTTCTTT
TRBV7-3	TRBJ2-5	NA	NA	CASSLVGSSQETQYF	TGTGCCAGCAGCTTAGTCGGGAGTTCTCAAGAGACCCAGTACTTC
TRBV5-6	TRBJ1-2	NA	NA	CASSLAGDGYTF	TGTGCCAGCAGCTTGGCCGGGGATGGCTACACCTTC
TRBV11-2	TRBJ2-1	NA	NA	CASSLELVADSYNEQFF	TGTGCCAGCAGCTTAGAGCTCGTAGCGGACTCCTACAATGAGCAGTTCTTC
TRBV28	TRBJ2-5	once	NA	CASSLLGPGETQYF	TGTGCCAGCAGTTTATTAGGCCCGGGGGAGACCCAGTACTTC
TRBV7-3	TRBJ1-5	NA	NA	CASSPENGNNQPQHF	TGTGCCAGCAGCCCTGAAAACGGGAACAATCAGCCCCAGCATTTT
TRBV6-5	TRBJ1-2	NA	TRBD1	CASSYSLLDRGPGYTF	TGTGCCAGCAGTTACTCCCTGCTGGACAGGGGGCCCGGCTACACCTTC
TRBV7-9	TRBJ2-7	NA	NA	CASSLGTYEQYF	TGTGCCAGCAGCTTGGGGACCTACGAGCAGTACTTC
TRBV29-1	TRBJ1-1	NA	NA	CSVTRENTEAFF	TGCAGCGTAACAAGAGAGAACACTGAAGCTTTCTTT
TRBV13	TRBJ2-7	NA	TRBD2	CASSFSLAGGNSYEQYF	TGTGCCAGCAGCTTCTCTCTAGCGGGAGGGAACTCCTACGAGCAGTACTTC
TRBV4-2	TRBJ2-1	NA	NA	CASSQATDNEQFF	TGTGCCAGCAGCCAAGCGACAGACAATGAGCAGTTCTTC